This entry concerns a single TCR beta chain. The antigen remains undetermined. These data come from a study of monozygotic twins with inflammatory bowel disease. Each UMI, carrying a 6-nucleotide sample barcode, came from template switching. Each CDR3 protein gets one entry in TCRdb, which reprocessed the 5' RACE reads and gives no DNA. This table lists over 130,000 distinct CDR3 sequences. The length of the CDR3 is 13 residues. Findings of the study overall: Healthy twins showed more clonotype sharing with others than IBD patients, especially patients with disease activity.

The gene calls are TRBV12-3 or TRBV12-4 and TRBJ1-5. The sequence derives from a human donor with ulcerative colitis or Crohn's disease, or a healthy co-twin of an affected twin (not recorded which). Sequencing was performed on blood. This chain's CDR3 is CASSMGYGQPQHF.